This T cell receptor beta chain appears in the sequencing data of a study of OX40 agonist ivuxolimab in advanced cancers. V lost 6 bases and J lost 2; bases outside the gene matches: 10. The CDR3 is made up of 15 amino acids. CDR1 MDHEN and CDR2 SYDVKM come from the germline V gene. Repertoires were generated with immunoSEQ multiplex PCR, while TCRdb's copy carries only in-frame clones and drops some. Among about 110,000 clones listed, around 90% were seen once. The clonotype originates from an adult with an advanced solid tumor such as melanoma, head and neck, liver or kidney cancer. The sequencing used CD4+ or CD8+ T cells sorted from blood, collected in a trial of the OX40 agonist ivuxolimab. J is TRBJ2-7 and V is TRBV28; 7 bases map to TRBD1. CDR3 region: CASRPTGSNPYEQYF. The CDR3 DNA is TGTGCCAGCAGGCCGACAGGGTCTAATCCCTACGAGCAGTACTTC.